This T cell receptor beta chain appears in the sequencing data of a study of T cells in Graves' hyperthyroidism and ophthalmopathy. Uncontrolled infection, other autoimmune disease, pregnancy or lactation disqualified patients from enrolment. The CDR3 loop spans 12 amino acids. Trimming took off 6 bases at V and 0 bases at J, with 6 bases between the two ends. CDR1 is MDHEN and CDR2 is SYDVKM in the germline V gene. TCR beta CDR3 regions were amplified from RNA. An initial round of RT-PCR targeting the TCR CDR3 relied on the HTBI primer set. Using its own MiXCR run on the multiplex PCR reads, TCRdb lists one record per CDR3 protein. The table shows 640,000 or so distinct CDR3 sequences, with roughly 15% occurring only once. This clonotype appeared many times.

Sequences were obtained from blood. J is TRBJ2-7 and V is TRBV28; D uncertain. This receptor was obtained from a woman in her thirties or forties with Graves' ophthalmopathy. The CDR3 DNA follows: TGTGCCAGCAGGTCTAGCTCCTACGAGCAGTACTTC. This encodes CASRSSSYEQYF.